This entry features one TCR beta chain sequence. The PCR employed 60 Vbeta primers together with 13 Jbeta primers. Here immunoSEQ multiplex PCR was the method, and the copy in TCRdb shows in-frame clones only, minus some. The sample consists of about 89,000 clones, roughly 80% of them appearing once. The CDR3 consists of 14 residues. Germline CDR1 reads SGHDT; CDR2 reads YYEEEE. V gave up 3 bases and J gave up 6 bases, with 16 bases separating them. The data were obtained in a study of cytomegalovirus exposure and HLA in healthy donors. Study context: Around 77% of 398 genotyped donors fell in the Caucasian-associated ancestry cluster.

The sample was PBMCs. The rearrangement uses TRBV5-6 and TRBJ2-7; D possibly corresponds to TRBD2 (5 bases). This receptor was identified in a male donor in good health and CMV-seronegative. CDR3 bases: TGTGCCAGCAGCTCTTTCGGAGGAACTCTCGAGCAGTACTTC. The encoded protein is CASSSFGGTLEQYF.